The 9 T cell receptor beta chains below come from one sample, sequenced in a study of T-cell reconstitution after alpha-beta-depleted transplantation in children. Preparation of the TCRbeta library was carried out with unique molecular identifiers. TCRdb passed the PCR reads through MiXCR, listing each CDR3 protein once. The table lists approximately 630,000 distinct CDR3 sequences, around 13% of them singletons, with 0.65% to 0.9% in the top ten. Sample: PBMCs, taken before TCRalphabeta/CD19-depleted stem cell transplant. These receptor sequences come from a girl aged 2-10 years with congenital amegakaryocytic thrombocytopenia, due to receive a stem cell transplant.

This clonotype came up many times. The limits of the CDR3 on the DNA are not certain, so only TCRdb's listed CDR3 is given. This chain uses TRBV12-3 or TRBV12-4 with TRBJ1-5. The CDR3 is made up of 14 amino acids, end residues included. CDR3 loop: CASSFGEGNQPQHF.

This clonotype occurred many times. The rearrangement joins TRBV5-1 to TRBJ1-5; 8 nucleotides line up with TRBD1. CDR1 and CDR2 from the germline V gene are SGHRS and YFSETQ. There are 14 residues in the CDR3. V shed 2 bases and J 7 bases; nucleotides not matched to a gene: 5. The CDR3 region has the DNA TGCGCCAGCAGCTTAGGGACAGGAGACCAGCCCCAGCATTTT. Its translation: CASSLGTGDQPQHF.

This clonotype was counted many times. The V gene is TRBV7-8, the J gene TRBJ1-4; TRBD1 is a possible D gene (5 bases). V gave up 6 bases and J gave up 6 bases, with 11 bases separating them. CDR3 size: 13 residues. Germline V CDR1 and CDR2: SGHVS, FQNEAQ. The CDR3 spells CASSRGRDEKLFF. In nucleotides, the CDR3 is TGTGCCAGCAGTAGGGGACGGGATGAAAAACTGTTTTTT.

V usage is TRBV15 and J usage is TRBJ2-1, with 11 bases aligning to TRBD1. The CDR3 contains 18 residues. Germline V gene lookup returns CDR1 LNHNV and CDR2 YYDKDF (reference sequence). Trimming at V came to 0 bases and at J to 1 base, leaving 5 bases not matched to a gene. This CDR3 reads CATSRDPGQGGSYNEQFF. The DNA of the CDR3 is TGTGCCACCAGCAGAGATCCGGGACAGGGGGGATCCTACAATGAGCAGTTCTTC.

J is TRBJ2-1 and V is TRBV5-1, with D perhaps TRBD2 (6 bases). The length of the CDR3 is 15 residues. Trimming removed 4 bases at V and 3 bases at J, with 14 bases between. Germline V gene sequence: CDR1 SGHRS, CDR2 YFSETQ. For the CDR3, the DNA is TGCGCCAGCAGCGCGATCGGGAGCCTCTACAATGAGCAGTTCTTC. It encodes CASSAIGSLYNEQFF. Together with reference TRBV5-1 and TRBJ2-1, the CDR3 gives the full variable domain: KAGVTQTPRYLIKTRGQQVTLSCSPISGHRSVSWYQQTPGQGLQFLFEYFSETQRNKGNFPGRFSGRQFSNSRSEMNVSTLELGDSALYLCASSAIGSLYNEQFFGPGTRLTVL.

Ten or more counts support this clonotype. This chain uses TRBV5-6 with TRBJ2-3; D unclear. The CDR3 length is 16 residues. V was shortened by 0 bases and J by 2 bases, with 13 bases between the two germline ends. The germline V gene has CDR1 SGHDT and CDR2 YYEEEE. For the CDR3, the DNA is TGTGCCAGCAGCTTGGTTCCGGCAGGCTACACAGATACGCAGTATTTT. Amino acids: CASSLVPAGYTDTQYF.

The chain uses TRBV5-1 and TRBJ2-5; possible D gene TRBD1, 5 bases. The length of the CDR3 is 15 residues. Trimming pared 4 bases from V and 5 bases from J, leaving 18 bases between. The germline V gene has CDR1 SGHRS and CDR2 YFSETQ. The CDR3 DNA follows: TGCGCCAGCAGCCTGCAGGGCCAAATCGCGGAGACCCAGTACTTC. It translates to CASSLQGQIAETQYF.

The chain carries TRBV14 and TRBJ2-1; TRBD2 matches 11 bases. Germline lookup yields CDR1 SGHDN and CDR2 FVKESK. With V trimmed by 3 bases and J by 5 bases, 18 bases remained unmatched. The CDR3 has 20 amino acids. CDR3 sequence (DNA): TGTGCCAGCAGCCATTTCCCCAAGATCAGACTAGCGGGAAAAAACAATGAGCAGTTCTTC. Its translation is CASSHFPKIRLAGKNNEQFF.

J is TRBJ2-1 and V is TRBV7-2, with 9 nucleotides matching TRBD2. CDR1 SGHTA and CDR2 FQGNSA come from the germline V gene. The CDR3 covers 17 residues. The junction had 11 bases not matched to a gene; V was cut back by 2 bases and J by 6 bases. The CDR3 region has the DNA TGTGCCAGCAGCTTACTACCGACTAGCGGCATACGCAATGAGCAGTTCTTC. Translating gives CASSLLPTSGIRNEQFF.